The present T cell receptor beta chain was sequenced within a study of blood T cell repertoires in COVID-19. Overall study context: Sites in the United States, Italy and Spain provided acute and convalescent COVID-19 samples.

Trimming cost V 2 bases and J 2 bases; bases outside gene matches: 6. Per germline, CDR1 SEHNR and CDR2 FQNEAQ (reference sequence). The CDR3 totals 16 residues. This clone was picked up one time. Authors' analysis steps: Amplifying reference gene primers gave estimates of nucleated cell counts. Assay: immunoSEQ multiplex PCR; the TCRdb copy retains only in-frame clones and omits some. V, J and clone size are taken as reported in that table, and D and trimming were inferred from the DNA itself. Seen here are some 180,000 clones, roughly 90% observed once, and the top ten hold around 5.1%. Material for sequencing was peripheral blood. The chain combines TRBV7-9 with TRBJ2-3; 8 nucleotides agree with TRBD2. This TCR came from a man aged 18 to 30 with COVID-19, enrolled during active disease. CDR3 sequence (DNA): TGTGCCAGCAGCTTAAGCGGGAGAGGGGCCACAGATACGCAGTATTTT. Its translation: CASSLSGRGATDTQYF.